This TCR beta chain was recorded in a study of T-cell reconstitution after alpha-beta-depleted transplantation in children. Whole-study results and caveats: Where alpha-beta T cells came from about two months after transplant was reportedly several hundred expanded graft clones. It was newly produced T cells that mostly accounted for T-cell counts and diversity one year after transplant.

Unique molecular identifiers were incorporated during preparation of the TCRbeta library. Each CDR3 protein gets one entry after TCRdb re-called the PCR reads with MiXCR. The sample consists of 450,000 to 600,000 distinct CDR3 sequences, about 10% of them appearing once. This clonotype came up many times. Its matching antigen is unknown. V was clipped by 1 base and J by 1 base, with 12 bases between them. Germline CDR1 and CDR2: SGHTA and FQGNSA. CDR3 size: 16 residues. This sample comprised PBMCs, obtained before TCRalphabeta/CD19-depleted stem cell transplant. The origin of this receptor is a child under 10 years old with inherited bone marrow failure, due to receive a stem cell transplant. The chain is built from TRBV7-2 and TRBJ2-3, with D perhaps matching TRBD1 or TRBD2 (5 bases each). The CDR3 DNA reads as TGTGCCAGCAGCTTAGGTGTACGGGGCCGCACAGATACGCAGTATTTT. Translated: CASSLGVRGRTDTQYF. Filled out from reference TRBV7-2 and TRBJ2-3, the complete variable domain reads GAGVSQSPSNKVTEKGKDVELRCDPISGHTALYWYRQSLGQGLEFLIYFQGNSAPDKSGLPSDRFSAERTGGSVSTLTIQRTQQEDSAVYLCASSLGVRGRTDTQYFGPGTRLTVL.